The 30 T cell receptor beta chains reported below all come from one sample, sequenced in a study of PD-1 blockade in classical Hodgkin lymphoma. Produced via immunoSEQ multiplex PCR; TCRdb's table is partial and in-frame only. The repertoire holds more than 90,000 clones, roughly 78% seen once, with roughly 9.4% in the top ten. Time point specified: cycle 4 day 1 (C4D1), after more than five weeks of nivolumab. The patients all showed relapse after autologous stem cell transplantation, while their brentuximab vedotin exposure varied. The source was peripheral blood mononuclear cells (PBMCs), collected before the fourth cycle of nivolumab. The receptors stem from a human donor with classical Hodgkin lymphoma.

This clone was recorded a few times. The chain links TRBV18 to TRBJ2-7, with 8 bases lining up with TRBD2. The V segment lost 0 bases and the J segment 1 base; nucleotides outside the gene matches: 2. CDR1 KGHSH and CDR2 LQKENI come from the germline V gene. CDR3 length equals 15 residues. CDR3 bases: TGTGCCAGCTCACCACCGGGACTAGTGTCCTACGAGCAGTACTTC. Protein product: CASSPPGLVSYEQYF. The full variable domain, in which reference TRBV18 and TRBJ2-7 provide the parts outside the CDR3, is NAGVMQNPRHLVRRRGQEARLRCSPMKGHSHVYWYRQLPEEGLKFMVYLQKENIIDESGMPKERFSAEFPKEGPSILRIQQVVRGDSAAYFCASSPPGLVSYEQYFGPGTRLTVT.

This clone was picked up a small number of times. This chain connects TRBV19 to TRBJ2-7; the match to TRBD1 covers 11 bases. The CDR3 totals 15 residues. Trimming cost V 5 bases and J 2 bases; bases outside gene matches: 5. Germline CDR1 is LNHDA and CDR2 is SQIVND (reference sequence). The CDR3 DNA reads TGTGCCAGTAGTGCCCCGGGACAGGGGGCCTACGAGCAGTACTTC. It translates to CASSAPGQGAYEQYF.

The chain is built from TRBV5-1 and TRBJ2-2; TRBD2 is a possible D gene (6 bases). Between the trimmed V and J ends, which lost 4 bases and 4 bases, there was a span of 17 bases. The CDR3 length is 16 residues. Per the germline V gene, CDR1 is SGHRS and CDR2 is YFSETQ. The CDR3 DNA sequence: TGCGCCAGCAGCCTCGCCGGGACTGCGAGCACCGGGGAGCTGTTTTTT. Translation: CASSLAGTASTGELFF.

V is TRBV5-4 and J is TRBJ1-1; TRBD1 matches at 8 bases. CDR1 is SGHNT, CDR2 YYREEE, per germline (reference sequence). This CDR3 has 13 amino acids. V was pared by 4 bases and J by 6 bases, with 5 bases of the junction left unmatched. CDR3 residues: CASSMGQDAEAFF. For the CDR3, the DNA is TGTGCCAGCAGCATGGGACAGGATGCTGAAGCTTTCTTT.

The chain joins TRBV4-2 to TRBJ1-1; D unclear. Trimming took 1 base from V and 0 from J, leaving 15 bases between them. The CDR3 spans 17 residues. Germline assignment: CDR1 LGHNA and CDR2 YNFKEQ. CDR3 sequence reads: CASSQVPGQIMNTEAFF. The CDR3 DNA sequence: TGTGCCAGCAGCCAAGTCCCGGGCCAGATCATGAACACTGAAGCTTTCTTT.

The chain couples TRBV5-4 to TRBJ1-2; no definite D call. V was cut by 0 bases and J by 6 bases, with 9 bases left in between. The CDR3 has 13 residues. Germline V gene lookup returns CDR1 SGHNT and CDR2 YYREEE (reference sequence). The CDR3 sequence is CASSLAAKNGYTF. The CDR3 region has the DNA TGTGCCAGCAGCTTGGCGGCAAAGAATGGCTACACCTTC.

The table lists this clone with a few counts. The chain employs TRBV27 and TRBJ1-2; perhaps TRBD1 as D (6 bases). The CDR3 sequence is 13 residues long. The V gene's germline CDR1 is MNHEY and CDR2 SMNVEV (reference sequence). Between the trimmed V and J ends, which lost 3 bases and 7 bases, there was a span of 12 bases. The CDR3 protein is CASSFSGALGYTF. The CDR3 DNA reads TGTGCCAGCAGTTTTTCGGGGGCGCTTGGCTACACCTTC.

The V call is TRBV4-1, the J call TRBJ1-5; D is undetermined. This CDR3 comprises 15 residues. V lost 0 bases to trimming and J lost 7 bases, with 13 bases between them. The germline gives CDR1 MGHRA, CDR2 YSYEKL. CDR3 region: CASSQEADLKQPQHF. As DNA, the CDR3 is TGCGCCAGCAGCCAAGAGGCCGATCTAAAGCAGCCCCAGCATTTT.

The rearrangement uses TRBV19 and TRBJ2-2, with D perhaps assigned TRBD1 or TRBD2 (5 bases each). Trimming removed 6 bases from V and 4 bases from J, with 18 bases in between. Germline CDR1 is LNHDA and CDR2 is SQIVND (reference sequence). The CDR3 spans 16 residues. CDR3 in DNA: TGTGCCAGTAGGACAGCCCGGGACGGGGCCACCGGGGAGCTGTTTTTT. It is translated as CASRTARDGATGELFF.

The V gene is TRBV13, the J gene TRBJ2-2; TRBD2 matches at 13 bases. CDR1 and CDR2 from the germline V gene are PRHDT and FYEKMQ (reference sequence). Trimming removed 5 bases from V and 7 bases from J; junction bases left unmatched: 7. The length of the CDR3 is 16 residues. The CDR3 reads CASSRGLAGASGELFF. The CDR3 coding sequence is TGTGCCAGCAGCAGAGGACTAGCGGGAGCTAGCGGGGAGCTGTTTTTT.

The chain uses TRBV5-4 and TRBJ1-6; 8 positions agree with TRBD1. This CDR3 has 15 amino acids. Germline V gene lookup returns CDR1 SGHNT and CDR2 YYREEE (reference sequence). Trimming took 3 bases from V and 6 from J; bases not matched to a gene: 5. The CDR3 DNA sequence: TGTGCCAGCAGCTCGCGGGACAGGCCTAATTCACCCCTCCACTTT. It encodes CASSSRDRPNSPLHF.

The chain recombines TRBV29-1 with TRBJ2-7, with D perhaps TRBD2 (7 bases). CDR1 and CDR2 (germline): SQVTM, ANQGSEA. Trimming took 1 base from V and 4 from J, leaving 11 bases between them. The CDR3 loop spans 13 amino acids. The CDR3 spells CSVEGGGRYEQYF. The CDR3 DNA follows: TGCAGCGTTGAAGGGGGGGGCAGATACGAGCAGTACTTC.

This clone appeared a single time. The chain joins TRBV2 to TRBJ1-4; D uncertain. Germline values: CDR1 SNHLY, CDR2 FYNNEI. V was pared by 4 bases and J by 0 bases, with 12 bases between. CDR3 size: 16 residues. Here the CDR3 DNA reads TGTGCCAGCAGTGCTGAGGCCCCTCCAACTAATGAAAAACTGTTTTTT. Protein sequence: CASSAEAPPTNEKLFF.

The gene calls are TRBV10-3 and TRBJ2-2; D is possibly TRBD2 (5 bases). Germline V gene data show CDR1 as ENHRY and CDR2 as SYGVKD. V was pared by 0 bases and J by 5 bases, with 7 bases between. CDR3 length: 14 residues. The CDR3 DNA sequence: TGTGCCATCAGTGAGTCAAGGGAGACCGGGGAGCTGTTTTTT. It specifies CAISESRETGELFF.

The V gene is TRBV7-2, the J gene TRBJ2-7; D may be TRBD1 or TRBD2 (5 bases each). The CDR3 has 15 amino acids. Germline V gene sequence: CDR1 SGHTA, CDR2 FQGNSA. Deletions cut 3 bases from V and 2 bases from J, with 14 bases between. The CDR3 is CASSFLRDVAYEQYF. The CDR3 region has the DNA TGTGCCAGCAGCTTTCTCCGGGACGTAGCCTACGAGCAGTACTTC.

V is TRBV19 and J is TRBJ1-2; D possibly corresponds to TRBD1 (5 bases). Germline V CDR1 and CDR2: LNHDA, SQIVND (reference sequence). CDR3 length: 13 residues. The V and J ends lost 9 bases and 4 bases respectively, with 15 bases between them. CDR3 bases: TGTGCCAGCCAGGGACGGGGGGGCTATGGCTACACCTTC. Translation gives CASQGRGGYGYTF.

This clone was recorded many times. This chain links TRBV4-2 with TRBJ1-2; D gene uncertain. There are 15 residues in the CDR3. CDR1 is LGHNA and CDR2 is YNFKEQ in the germline V gene. The V gene lost 1 base and the J gene lost 6 bases, with 15 bases spanning the gap. CDR3 sequence: CASSQAPSRLDGYTF. For the CDR3, the DNA is TGTGCCAGCAGCCAAGCGCCCTCTAGGTTAGATGGCTACACCTTC.

J is TRBJ1-5 and V is TRBV15; D uncertain. V dropped 2 bases and J dropped 4 bases, with 6 bases sitting between them. CDR3 size: 13 residues. Looked up from germline, CDR1 is LNHNV and CDR2 is YYDKDF (reference sequence). Here the CDR3 reads CATSRRPNQPQHF. DNA for the CDR3: TGTGCCACCAGCAGACGGCCTAATCAGCCCCAGCATTTT.

This clone was seen just once. The chain uses TRBV27 and TRBJ1-5; 9 bases align to TRBD1. The CDR3 loop spans 14 amino acids. J lost 4 bases, V lost 5 bases, and 3 bases had no gene match. CDR1 and CDR2 from the germline V gene are MNHEY and SMNVEV (reference sequence). CDR3 in DNA: TGTGCCAGCAGTAGGGACAGGGATAATCAGCCCCAGCATTTT. Encoded protein: CASSRDRDNQPQHF.

V gene TRBV6-5 combines with J gene TRBJ2-1; 8 bases agree with TRBD2. Germline trimming cut 4 bases from V and 10 bases from J; bases unmatched to any gene: 15. Germline V lookup: CDR1 MNHEY, CDR2 SVGAGI. This CDR3 is 16 amino acids long. The CDR3 sequence: CASSSPGGGPQGEQFF. CDR3 in DNA: TGTGCCAGCAGTTCCCCCGGGGGGGGACCCCAGGGGGAGCAGTTCTTC.

A few counts support this clone. The CDR3 loop reads CASSGLAPTESDTQYF. In nucleotides, the CDR3 is TGTGCCAGCTCGGGACTAGCCCCAACCGAGTCAGATACGCAGTATTTT. The rearrangement links TRBV18 to TRBJ2-3, with 9 bases aligning to TRBD2. CDR1 is KGHSH, CDR2 LQKENI, per germline. Unmatched junction bases numbered 11, after V lost 6 bases and J lost 4 bases. The CDR3 covers 16 residues.

The J gene is TRBJ2-1, the V gene TRBV7-2; 7 nucleotides match TRBD2. The CDR3 has 14 residues. V shed 5 bases, J shed 6 bases, and the junction held 7 bases outside the gene matches. Germline CDR1 and CDR2: SGHTA and FQGNSA. Here the CDR3 reads CASSGASGLNEQFF. The CDR3 DNA follows: TGTGCCAGCAGCGGGGCTAGCGGCCTCAATGAGCAGTTCTTC. Using reference TRBV7-2 and TRBJ2-1 for the parts outside the CDR3, the full variable domain is GAGVSQSPSNKVTEKGKDVELRCDPISGHTALYWYRQSLGQGLEFLIYFQGNSAPDKSGLPSDRFSAERTGGSVSTLTIQRTQQEDSAVYLCASSGASGLNEQFFGPGTRLTVL.

This rearrangement joins TRBV18 to TRBJ2-7; 7 nucleotides agree with TRBD1. The J segment lost 3 bases and the V segment lost 6 bases, leaving 2 bases of the junction unmatched. The germline gives CDR1 KGHSH, CDR2 LQKENI. CDR3 length: 12 amino acids. CDR3: CASSGQDYEQYF. The CDR3 coding sequence is TGTGCCAGCTCCGGACAGGACTACGAGCAGTACTTC.

Comments on this clone: Relative to the germline gene, one junction end is altered; a read error may explain this. The rearrangement links TRBV5-4 to TRBJ2-1; TRBD2 matches at 11 bases. Germline-derived CDR1 and CDR2 are SGHNT and YYREEE (reference sequence). The CDR3 runs 15 residues. The chain's CDR3 is CASSPSGGTYSEQFF. The CDR3 bases are TGTGCCAGCAGCCCTAGCGGGGGGACCTACAGTGAGCAGTTCTTC.

The chain carries TRBV7-2 and TRBJ1-2, with D maybe TRBD1 (5 bases). Looked up from germline, CDR1 is SGHTA and CDR2 is FQGNSA. CDR3 size: 14 residues. Trimming removed 1 base at V and 6 bases at J, with 12 bases between. CDR3 coding DNA: TGTGCCAGCAGCTTAGTAGGGACGGCCCATGGCTACACCTTC. Protein sequence: CASSLVGTAHGYTF.

The chain joins TRBV9 to TRBJ2-5; 7 bases are a match to TRBD1. Germline V gene data show CDR1 as SGDLS and CDR2 as YYNGEE. The CDR3 sequence is 13 residues long. The ends lost 0 bases at V and 5 bases at J; junction bases unmatched: 1. CDR3 sequence (DNA): TGTGCCAGCAGCGTAGCAGGGGGTGAGACCCAGTACTTC. Translating it yields CASSVAGGETQYF.

This clone was seen only once. Here the CDR3 reads CASIPVGTGNQPQHF. For the CDR3, the DNA is TGTGCCAGCATACCGGTCGGGACAGGGAATCAGCCCCAGCATTTT. The rearrangement uses TRBV6-1 and TRBJ1-5; TRBD1 agrees at 9 bases. The trim removed 7 bases at V and 4 bases at J, leaving 8 bases unmatched. Looked up from germline, CDR1 is MNHNS and CDR2 is SASEGT. This CDR3 has 15 amino acids.

The chain has TRBV6-6 and TRBJ1-1; tentatively, D is TRBD1 (5 bases). The germline V gene encodes CDR1 MNHNY and CDR2 SVGAGI (reference sequence). The V gene lost 4 bases and the J gene lost 1 base, with 10 bases spanning the gap. There are 14 residues in the CDR3. This chain's CDR3 is CASSWGPWNTEAFF. DNA of the CDR3: TGTGCCAGCAGTTGGGGACCCTGGAACACTGAAGCTTTCTTT.

V is TRBV28 and J is TRBJ2-7; 10 nucleotides agree with TRBD1. Trimming at V came to 5 bases and at J to 3 bases, leaving 4 bases not matched to a gene. The CDR3 totals 14 residues. Germline CDR1 reads MDHEN; CDR2 reads SYDVKM. The CDR3 DNA follows: TGTGCCAGCAGTCAAGGGGACAGGGGCTACGAGCAGTACTTC. It encodes CASSQGDRGYEQYF.

The chain joins TRBV9 to TRBJ1-1, with D unresolved. This CDR3 has 15 amino acids. The V gene's germline CDR1 is SGDLS and CDR2 YYNGEE. V was trimmed by 0 bases and J by 4 bases, leaving 13 bases between them. The chain's CDR3 is CASSVGVARATEAFF. As DNA, the CDR3 is TGTGCCAGCAGCGTAGGGGTGGCGCGGGCCACTGAAGCTTTCTTT.